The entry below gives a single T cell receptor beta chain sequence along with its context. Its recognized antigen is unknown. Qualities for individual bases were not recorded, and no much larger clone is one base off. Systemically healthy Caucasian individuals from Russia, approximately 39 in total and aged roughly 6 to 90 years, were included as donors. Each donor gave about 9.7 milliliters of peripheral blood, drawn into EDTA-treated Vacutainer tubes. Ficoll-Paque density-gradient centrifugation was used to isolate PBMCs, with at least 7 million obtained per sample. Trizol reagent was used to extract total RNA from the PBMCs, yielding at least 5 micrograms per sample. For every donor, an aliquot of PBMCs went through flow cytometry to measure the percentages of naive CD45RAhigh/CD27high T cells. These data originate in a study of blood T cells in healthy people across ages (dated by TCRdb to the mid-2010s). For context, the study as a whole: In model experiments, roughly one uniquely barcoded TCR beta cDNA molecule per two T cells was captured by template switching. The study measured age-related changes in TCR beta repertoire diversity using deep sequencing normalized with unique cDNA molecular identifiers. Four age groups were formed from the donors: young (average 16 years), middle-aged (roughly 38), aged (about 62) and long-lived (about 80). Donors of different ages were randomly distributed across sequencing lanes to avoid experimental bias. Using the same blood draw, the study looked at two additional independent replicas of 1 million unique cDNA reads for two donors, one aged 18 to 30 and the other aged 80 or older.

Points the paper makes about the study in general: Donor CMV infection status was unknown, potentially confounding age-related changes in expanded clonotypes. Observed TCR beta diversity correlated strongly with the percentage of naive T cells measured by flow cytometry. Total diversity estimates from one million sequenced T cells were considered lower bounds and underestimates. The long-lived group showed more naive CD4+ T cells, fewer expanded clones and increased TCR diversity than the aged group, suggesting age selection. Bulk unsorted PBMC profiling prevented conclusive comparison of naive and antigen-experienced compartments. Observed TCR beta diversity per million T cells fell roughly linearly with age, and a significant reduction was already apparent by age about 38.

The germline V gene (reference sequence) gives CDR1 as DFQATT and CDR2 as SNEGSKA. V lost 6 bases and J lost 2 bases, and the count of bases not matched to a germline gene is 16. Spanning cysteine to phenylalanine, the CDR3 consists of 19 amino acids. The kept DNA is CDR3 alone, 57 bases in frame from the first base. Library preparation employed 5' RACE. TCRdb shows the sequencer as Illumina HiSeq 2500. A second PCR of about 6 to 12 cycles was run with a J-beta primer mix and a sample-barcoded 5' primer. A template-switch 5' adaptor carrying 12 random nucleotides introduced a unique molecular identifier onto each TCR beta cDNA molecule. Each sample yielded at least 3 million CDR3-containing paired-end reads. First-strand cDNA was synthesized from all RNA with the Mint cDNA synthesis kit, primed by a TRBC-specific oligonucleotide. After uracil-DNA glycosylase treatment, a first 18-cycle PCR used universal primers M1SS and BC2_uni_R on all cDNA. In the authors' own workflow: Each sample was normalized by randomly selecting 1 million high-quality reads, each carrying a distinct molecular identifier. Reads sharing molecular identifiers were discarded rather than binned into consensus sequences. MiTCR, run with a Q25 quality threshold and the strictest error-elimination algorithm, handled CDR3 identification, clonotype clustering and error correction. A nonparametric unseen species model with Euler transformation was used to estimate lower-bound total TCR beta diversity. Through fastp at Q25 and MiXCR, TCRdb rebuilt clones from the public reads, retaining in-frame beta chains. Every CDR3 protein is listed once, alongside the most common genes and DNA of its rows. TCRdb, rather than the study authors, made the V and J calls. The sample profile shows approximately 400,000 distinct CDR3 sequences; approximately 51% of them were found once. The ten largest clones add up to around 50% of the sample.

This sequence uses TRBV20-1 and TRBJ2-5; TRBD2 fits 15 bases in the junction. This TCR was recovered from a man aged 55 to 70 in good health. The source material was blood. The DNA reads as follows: TGCAGTGCAAGAAACGCCGGGACTAGCGGGAGGTTAGGGCAAGAGACCCAGTACTTC. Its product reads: CSARNAGTSGRLGQETQYF.